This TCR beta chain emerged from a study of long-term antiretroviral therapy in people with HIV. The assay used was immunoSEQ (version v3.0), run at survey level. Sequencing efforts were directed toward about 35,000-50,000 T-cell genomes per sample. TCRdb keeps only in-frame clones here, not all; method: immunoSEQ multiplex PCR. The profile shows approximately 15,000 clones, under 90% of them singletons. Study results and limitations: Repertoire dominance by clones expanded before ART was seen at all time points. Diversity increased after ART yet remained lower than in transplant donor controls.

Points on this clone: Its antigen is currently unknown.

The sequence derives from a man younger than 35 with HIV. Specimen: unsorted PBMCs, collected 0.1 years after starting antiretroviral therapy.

The CDR3 is CASSEGDGYEQYF. DNA for the CDR3: TGTGCCAGCAGCGAGGGTGACGGTTACGAGCAGTACTTC. This chain links TRBV9 with TRBJ2-7; D ambiguous. The CDR3 length is 13 residues. V was pared by 3 bases and J by 4 bases, with 11 bases between. Germline CDR1 is SGDLS and CDR2 is YYNGEE.